A single sample is the source of the 23 T cell receptor beta chains below, sequenced in a study of blood T cell repertoires in COVID-19. This table comes from immunoSEQ multiplex PCR, and its TCRdb copy is limited to in-frame clones, with some not included. The sample lists 300,000 to 400,000 clones, 86% seen once, with approximately 4.6% in the top ten. Sequencing was done on a sample of PBMCs or T cells enriched from blood (not recorded which). The receptors were sampled from a woman between 40 and 55 years old with acute COVID-19.

The chain carries TRBV6-5 and TRBJ1-2; 11 positions match TRBD1. V lost 3 bases to trimming and J lost 4 bases; unmatched junction nucleotides: 1. The CDR3 totals 14 residues. Germline CDR1 is MNHEY and CDR2 is SVGAGI. Here the CDR3 reads CASSYGQGAYGYTF. The CDR3 region has the DNA TGTGCCAGCAGTTATGGACAGGGGGCCTATGGCTACACCTTC.

V usage is TRBV6-4 and J usage is TRBJ2-1; 11 bases match TRBD2. V was pared by 5 bases and J by 0 bases, with 9 bases of the junction left unmatched. CDR1 and CDR2 (germline): MRHNA, SNTAGT. This CDR3 region has 18 residues. DNA of the CDR3: TGTGCCAGCAGTCCCCGGACTAGCGGGTACAGCTCCTACAATGAGCAGTTCTTC. Translated, it gives CASSPRTSGYSSYNEQFF.

The chain combines TRBV7-9 with TRBJ2-2; D remains unclear. Germline loops: CDR1 SEHNR, CDR2 FQNEAQ (reference sequence). This CDR3 is built from 17 residues. Trimming stripped 1 base from V and 2 bases from J, with 14 bases between. The CDR3 spells CASSLVPATHNTGELFF. The CDR3, as DNA: TGTGCCAGCAGCTTAGTCCCCGCGACTCATAACACCGGGGAGCTGTTTTTT.

CDR3 sequence: CASSPGTSPNSYNEQFF. In DNA form, the CDR3 reads TGTGCCAGCAGCCCGGGGACTAGCCCTAACTCCTACAATGAGCAGTTCTTC. The J gene is TRBJ2-1, the V gene TRBV5-5, with TRBD2 matching 9 bases. The trim removed 4 bases at V and 0 bases at J, leaving 8 bases unmatched. The length of the CDR3 is 17 residues. CDR1 SGHKS and CDR2 YYEKEE come from the germline V gene (reference sequence).

The chain combines TRBV10-1 with TRBJ2-1, with D tentatively TRBD1 (6 bases). Per germline, CDR1 WNHNN and CDR2 SYGVQD (reference sequence). This CDR3 spans 18 amino acids. Deletions cut 6 bases from V and 3 bases from J, with 24 bases between. The CDR3 reads CASSLKEKGQISYNEQFF. As DNA, the CDR3 is TGCGCCAGCAGCCTCAAGGAAAAAGGACAGATCAGCTACAATGAGCAGTTCTTC.

The rearrangement uses TRBV15 and TRBJ1-5, with D hard to call. The CDR3 runs 14 residues. Trimming took 0 bases from V and 6 from J, leaving 9 bases between them. CDR1 and CDR2 from the germline V gene are LNHNV and YYDKDF (reference sequence). CDR3 nucleotides: TGTGCCACCAGCAGAGATCGACTGGCTCAGCCCCAGCATTTT. Its translation: CATSRDRLAQPQHF.

The chain uses TRBV20-1 and TRBJ1-2; D is unclear. Germline lookup yields CDR1 DFQATT and CDR2 SNEGSKA (reference sequence). Trimming removed 3 bases from V and 3 bases from J, with 11 bases in between. CDR3 length: 13 residues. The DNA of the CDR3 is TGCAGTGCTAGTACAGAGGGAGACTATGGCTACACCTTC. It codes for CSASTEGDYGYTF.

The rearrangement links TRBV7-8 to TRBJ2-3, with D possibly matching TRBD2 (7 bases). Trimming removed 5 bases at V and 4 bases at J, with 25 bases between. The CDR3 sequence is 18 residues long. CDR1 is SGHVS, CDR2 FQNEAQ, per germline. This CDR3 reads CASSRGEGRFSVADTQYF. As DNA, the CDR3 is TGTGCCAGCAGCAGGGGGGAGGGCCGGTTTAGCGTTGCAGATACGCAGTATTTT.

J is TRBJ1-5 and V is TRBV28; 10 nucleotides agree with TRBD1. This CDR3 has 16 amino acids. With V trimmed by 5 bases and J by 5 bases, 9 bases remained unmatched. CDR1 is MDHEN and CDR2 is SYDVKM in the germline V gene. CDR3: CASSVPRDRGHQPQHF. The CDR3 nucleotides read TGTGCCAGCAGTGTTCCGCGGGACAGGGGCCATCAGCCCCAGCATTTT.

This chain connects TRBV6-1 to TRBJ2-2, with 7 bases aligning to TRBD1. With V trimmed by 1 base and J by 5 bases, 7 bases remained unmatched. This CDR3 region has 16 residues. Germline V CDR1 and CDR2: MNHNS, SASEGT. As DNA, the CDR3 is TGTGCCAGCAGTGAAGGACAGGGATTAGGAACCGGGGAGCTGTTTTTT. It codes for CASSEGQGLGTGELFF.

The chain is built from TRBV9 and TRBJ1-6; D is unclear. CDR1 and CDR2 from the germline V gene are SGDLS and YYNGEE. CDR3 size: 13 residues. The germline V and J ends were trimmed by 0 bases and 9 bases, with 7 bases remaining between them. The CDR3, as DNA: TGTGCCAGCAGCGTAGGCGGGCGTTCACCCCTCCACTTT. Protein product: CASSVGGRSPLHF.

V usage is TRBV15 and J usage is TRBJ1-4, with D unresolved. The germline gives CDR1 LNHNV, CDR2 YYDKDF (reference sequence). Between the trimmed V and J ends, which lost 7 bases and 1 base, there was a span of 22 bases. The CDR3 totals 18 residues. Written as DNA, the CDR3 is TGTGCCACCACCACGGAGGGCTGGCATCGGGGAACTAATGAAAAACTGTTTTTT. Translated: CATTTEGWHRGTNEKLFF.

V is TRBV28 and J is TRBJ2-7; D unclear. The germline CDR1 and CDR2 sequences are MDHEN and SYDVKM. This CDR3 has 15 amino acids. Trimming removed 8 bases at V and 0 bases at J, with 17 bases between. Here the CDR3 reads CASGVQAPGSYEQYF. CDR3 nucleotide sequence: TGTGCCAGCGGCGTCCAGGCCCCCGGCTCCTACGAGCAGTACTTC.

This chain joins TRBV29-1 and TRBJ1-5; D may be TRBD1 (5 bases). CDR3 size: 13 residues. The germline V gene encodes CDR1 SQVTM and CDR2 ANQGSEA. Trimming took off 4 bases at V and 3 bases at J, with 10 bases between the two ends. The CDR3 sequence: CSVVTGFNQPQHF. Here the CDR3 DNA reads TGCAGCGTTGTAACAGGTTTCAATCAGCCCCAGCATTTT.

The rearrangement joins TRBV28 to TRBJ2-7; tentative D call: TRBD1 (5 bases). With 6 bases removed from V and 2 bases from J, the gap between germline ends came to 14 bases. Germline CDR1 reads MDHEN; CDR2 reads SYDVKM. This CDR3 has 14 residues. The CDR3 DNA reads as TGTGCCAGCAGACCCACCAGGGCCCCCTACGAGCAGTACTTC. Encoded protein: CASRPTRAPYEQYF.

The CDR3 coding sequence is TGTGCCAGCAGAAGGACAGGGCAGCTGGCTGAAGCTTTCTTT. This encodes CASRRTGQLAEAFF. J is TRBJ1-1 and V is TRBV6-5; 8 bases fit TRBD1. CDR1 MNHEY and CDR2 SVGAGI come from the germline V gene. This CDR3 spans 14 amino acids. Trimming took 6 bases from V and 6 from J; bases not matched to a gene: 9.

The rearrangement joins TRBV9 to TRBJ1-4; 9 bases line up with TRBD1. Trimming took 3 bases from V and 0 from J; bases not matched to a gene: 3. CDR1 and CDR2 (germline): SGDLS, YYNGEE. The CDR3 consists of 16 residues. The CDR3 region is CASSGRQGATNEKLFF. The DNA of the CDR3 is TGTGCCAGCAGCGGACGACAGGGGGCAACTAATGAAAAACTGTTTTTT.

V gene TRBV27 combines with J gene TRBJ2-7; 9 bases align to TRBD1. The ends lost 6 bases at V and 3 bases at J; junction bases unmatched: 9. The germline V gene has CDR1 MNHEY and CDR2 SMNVEV (reference sequence). CDR3 length: 15 amino acids. For the CDR3, the DNA is TGTGCCAGCAGAAAAACAGGGGGCCTTTACTACGAGCAGTACTTC. It specifies CASRKTGGLYYEQYF.

This clone was counted only a few times. V gene TRBV7-2 combines with J gene TRBJ1-5, with 8 bases that match TRBD1. The CDR3 length is 16 residues. V was pared by 0 bases and J by 3 bases, with 4 bases of the junction left unmatched. Germline-derived CDR1 and CDR2 are SGHTA and FQGNSA. The CDR3 DNA sequence: TGTGCCAGCAGCTTAGCAGGGGACAGGAACAATCAGCCCCAGCATTTT. Its protein product is CASSLAGDRNNQPQHF.

The CDR3: CASSLVGTSGIDEQFF. DNA for the CDR3: TGTGCCAGCAGCTTAGTCGGGACTAGCGGGATCGATGAGCAGTTCTTC. This chain uses TRBV11-2 with TRBJ2-1; 13 positions match TRBD2. Trimming at V came to 1 base and at J to 8 bases, leaving 5 bases not matched to a gene. The germline V gene encodes CDR1 SGHAT and CDR2 FQNNGV. The CDR3 runs to 16 residues.

This sequence joins TRBV28 and TRBJ1-4; maybe TRBD1 (5 bases). Trimming removed 6 bases at V and 6 bases at J, with 20 bases between. The germline V gene has CDR1 MDHEN and CDR2 SYDVKM. This CDR3 spans 16 amino acids. CDR3 sequence (DNA): TGTGCCAGCAGCTGGGGGGGAGGTGACCCGGATGAAAAACTGTTTTTT. Its translation: CASSWGGGDPDEKLFF.

This chain links TRBV11-2 with TRBJ1-6, with TRBD1 identical over 7 bases. This CDR3 has 17 amino acids. The germline CDR1 and CDR2 sequences are SGHAT and FQNNGV. With V trimmed by 4 bases and J by 6 bases, 12 bases remained unmatched. The CDR3 nucleotides read TGTGCCAGCAGCTCCATAGGGGGCGTAGAATCTAATTCACCCCTCCACTTT. Translated: CASSSIGGVESNSPLHF.

V is TRBV19 and J is TRBJ1-1, with no clear D. This CDR3 has 14 residues. V lost 3 bases and J 3 bases, leaving 11 bases between the germline ends. CDR1 and CDR2 (germline): LNHDA, SQIVND (reference sequence). CDR3 protein: CASSILARDTEAFF. DNA for the CDR3: TGTGCCAGTAGTATTTTGGCGAGGGACACTGAAGCTTTCTTT.